This TCR beta chain was identified during a study of blood T cell repertoires in COVID-19. On the study more broadly: Sample material is recorded as cDNA or gDNA derived from T cells, B-cell-depleted T cells, or PBMCs.

The J segment lost 6 bases and the V segment lost 4 bases, leaving 12 bases of the junction unmatched. CDR1 is SGHAT, CDR2 FQDESV, per germline (reference sequence). This CDR3 contains 16 residues. This clone was seen a handful of times. TCRdb's copy holds only in-frame clones and misses some; the assay was immunoSEQ multiplex PCR. Of under 200,000 clones listed, approximately 80% were seen once; the top ten hold 3% to 3.5%. The V and J genes are TRBV11-1 and TRBJ2-7; 10 nucleotides line up with TRBD1. Sequencing input: PBMCs or T cells enriched from blood (not recorded which). This receptor was identified in an older woman who had recovered from COVID-19. The chain's CDR3 is CASSSSPDRGPVEQYF. The CDR3 nucleotides are TGTGCCAGCAGCTCTAGCCCAGACAGGGGGCCAGTCGAGCAGTACTTC.